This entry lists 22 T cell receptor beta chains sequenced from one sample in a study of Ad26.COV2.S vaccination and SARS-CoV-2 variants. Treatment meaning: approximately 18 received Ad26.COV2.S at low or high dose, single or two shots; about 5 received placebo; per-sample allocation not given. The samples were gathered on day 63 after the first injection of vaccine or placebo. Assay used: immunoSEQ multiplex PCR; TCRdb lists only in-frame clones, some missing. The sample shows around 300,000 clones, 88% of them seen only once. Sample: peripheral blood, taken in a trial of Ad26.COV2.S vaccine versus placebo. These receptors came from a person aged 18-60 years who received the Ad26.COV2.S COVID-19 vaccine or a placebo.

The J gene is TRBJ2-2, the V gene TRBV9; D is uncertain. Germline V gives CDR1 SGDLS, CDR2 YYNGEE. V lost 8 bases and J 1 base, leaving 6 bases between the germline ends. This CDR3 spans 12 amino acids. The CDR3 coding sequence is TGTGCCAGGTGGGGGAACACCGGGGAGCTGTTTTTT. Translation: CARWGNTGELFF.

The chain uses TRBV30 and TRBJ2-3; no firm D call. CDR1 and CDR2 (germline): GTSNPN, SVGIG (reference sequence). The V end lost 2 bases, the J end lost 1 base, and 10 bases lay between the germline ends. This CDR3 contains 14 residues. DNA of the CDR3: TGTGCCTGGAGTCATGCACTGGGCACAGATACGCAGTATTTT. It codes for CAWSHALGTDTQYF.

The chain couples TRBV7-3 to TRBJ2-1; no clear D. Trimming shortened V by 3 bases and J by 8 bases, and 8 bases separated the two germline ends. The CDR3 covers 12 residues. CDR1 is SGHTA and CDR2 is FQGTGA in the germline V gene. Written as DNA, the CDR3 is TGTGCCAGCAGCTTTACTCGAGATGAGCAGTTCTTC. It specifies CASSFTRDEQFF.

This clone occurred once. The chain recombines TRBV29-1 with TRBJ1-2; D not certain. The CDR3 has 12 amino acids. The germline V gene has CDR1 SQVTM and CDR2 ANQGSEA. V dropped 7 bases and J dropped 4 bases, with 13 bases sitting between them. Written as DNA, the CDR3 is TGCAGCGCCCAGTCGGGGAGCTATGGCTACACCTTC. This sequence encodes CSAQSGSYGYTF.

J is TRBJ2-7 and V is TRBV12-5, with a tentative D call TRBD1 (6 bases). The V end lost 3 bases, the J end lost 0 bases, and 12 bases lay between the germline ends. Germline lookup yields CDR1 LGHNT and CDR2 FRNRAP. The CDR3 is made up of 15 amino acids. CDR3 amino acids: CASGLPTGFSYEQYF. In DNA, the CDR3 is TGTGCTAGTGGTTTACCCACAGGGTTCTCCTACGAGCAGTACTTC.

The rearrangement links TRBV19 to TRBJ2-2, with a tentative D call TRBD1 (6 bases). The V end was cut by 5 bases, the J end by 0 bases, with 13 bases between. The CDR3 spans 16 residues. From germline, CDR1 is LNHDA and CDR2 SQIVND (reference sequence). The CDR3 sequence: CASSAIRGANTGELFF. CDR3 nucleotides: TGTGCCAGTAGTGCCATCAGGGGAGCGAACACCGGGGAGCTGTTTTTT. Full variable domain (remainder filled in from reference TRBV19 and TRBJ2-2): DGGITQSPKYLFRKEGQNVTLSCEQNLNHDAMYWYRQDPGQGLRLIYYSQIVNDFQKGDIAEGYSVSREKKESFPLTVTSAQKNPTAFYLCASSAIRGANTGELFFGEGSRLTVL.

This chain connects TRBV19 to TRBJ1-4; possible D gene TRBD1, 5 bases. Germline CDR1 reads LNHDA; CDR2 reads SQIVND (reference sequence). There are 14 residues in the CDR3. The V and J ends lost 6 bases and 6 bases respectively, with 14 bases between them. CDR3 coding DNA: TGTGCCAGTAGCAAGGGACGGACATATGAAAAACTGTTTTTT. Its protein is CASSKGRTYEKLFF.

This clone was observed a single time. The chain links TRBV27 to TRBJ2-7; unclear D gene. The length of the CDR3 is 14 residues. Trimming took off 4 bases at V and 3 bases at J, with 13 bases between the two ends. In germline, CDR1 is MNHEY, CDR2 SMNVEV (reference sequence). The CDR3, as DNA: TGTGCCAGCAGTTCCGGACGGCATCTCTACGAGCAGTACTTC. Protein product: CASSSGRHLYEQYF.

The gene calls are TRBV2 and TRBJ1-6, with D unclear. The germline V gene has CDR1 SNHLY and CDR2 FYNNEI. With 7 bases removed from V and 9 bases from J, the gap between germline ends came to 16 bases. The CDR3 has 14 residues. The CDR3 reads CASTLRAVLSPLHF. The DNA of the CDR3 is TGTGCCAGCACGTTAAGGGCAGTCCTTTCACCCCTCCACTTT.

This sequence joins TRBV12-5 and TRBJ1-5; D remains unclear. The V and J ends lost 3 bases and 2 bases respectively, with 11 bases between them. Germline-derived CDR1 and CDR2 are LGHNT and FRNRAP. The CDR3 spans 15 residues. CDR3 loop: CASGFNSLGNQPQHF. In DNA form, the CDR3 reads TGTGCTAGTGGTTTTAACAGTCTTGGCAATCAGCCCCAGCATTTT.

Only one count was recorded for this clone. The chain's CDR3 is CASSGGQALNSPLHF. The CDR3 nucleotides are TGTGCCAGCAGCGGGGGACAGGCGCTGAATTCACCCCTCCACTTT. V gene TRBV2 combines with J gene TRBJ1-6; 8 bases are shared with TRBD1. Germline-derived CDR1 and CDR2 are SNHLY and FYNNEI. The CDR3 spans 15 residues. With V trimmed by 6 bases and J by 7 bases, 8 bases remained unmatched.

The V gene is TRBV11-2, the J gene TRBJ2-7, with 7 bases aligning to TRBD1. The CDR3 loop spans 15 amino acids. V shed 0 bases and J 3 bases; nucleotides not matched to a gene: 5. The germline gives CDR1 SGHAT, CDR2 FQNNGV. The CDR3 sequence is CASSLDPGQSYEQYF. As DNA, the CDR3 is TGTGCCAGCAGCTTAGATCCGGGACAGAGCTACGAGCAGTACTTC.

CDR3 nucleotide sequence: TGTGCAGGGGAAGACACTGAAGCTTTCTTT. Translating it yields CAGEDTEAFF. The chain has TRBV30 and TRBJ1-1; weak D call: TRBD1 (5 bases). CDR1 and CDR2 from the germline V gene are GTSNPN and SVGIG (reference sequence). The length of the CDR3 is 10 residues.

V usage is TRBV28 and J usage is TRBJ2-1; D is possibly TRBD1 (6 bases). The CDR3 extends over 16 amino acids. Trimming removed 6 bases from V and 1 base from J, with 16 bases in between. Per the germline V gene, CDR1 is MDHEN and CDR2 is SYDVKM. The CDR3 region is CASRYRAGVSYNEQFF. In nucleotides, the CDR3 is TGTGCCAGCAGATACAGGGCCGGGGTGTCCTACAATGAGCAGTTCTTC.

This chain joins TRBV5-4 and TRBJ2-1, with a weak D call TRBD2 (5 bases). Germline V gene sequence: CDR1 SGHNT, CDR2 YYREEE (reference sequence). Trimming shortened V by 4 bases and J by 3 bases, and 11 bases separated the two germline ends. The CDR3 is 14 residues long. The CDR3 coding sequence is TGTGCCAGCAGCGATCAGCGGAGCTACAATGAGCAGTTCTTC. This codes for CASSDQRSYNEQFF.

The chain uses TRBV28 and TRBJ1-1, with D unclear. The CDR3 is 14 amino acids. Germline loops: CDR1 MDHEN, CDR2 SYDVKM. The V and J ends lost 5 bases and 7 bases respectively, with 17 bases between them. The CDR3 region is CASSPAGPINEAFF. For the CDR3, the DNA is TGTGCCAGCAGTCCGGCGGGCCCGATTAATGAAGCTTTCTTT.

The CDR3 DNA reads TGTGCCAGCTCAGTGGGAATACATAATGAAAAACTGTTTTTT. Translating it yields CASSVGIHNEKLFF. The genes are TRBV18 and TRBJ1-4; D not resolved. The CDR3 is 14 residues long. Trimming took 5 bases from V and 4 from J, leaving 11 bases between them. From germline, CDR1 is KGHSH and CDR2 LQKENI.

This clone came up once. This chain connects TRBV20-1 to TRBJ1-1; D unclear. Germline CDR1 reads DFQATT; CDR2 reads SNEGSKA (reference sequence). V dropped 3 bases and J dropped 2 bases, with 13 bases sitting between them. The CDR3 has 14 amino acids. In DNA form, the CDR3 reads TGCAGTGCTAGTATTGTGGGTACAAACACTGAAGCTTTCTTT. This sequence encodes CSASIVGTNTEAFF.

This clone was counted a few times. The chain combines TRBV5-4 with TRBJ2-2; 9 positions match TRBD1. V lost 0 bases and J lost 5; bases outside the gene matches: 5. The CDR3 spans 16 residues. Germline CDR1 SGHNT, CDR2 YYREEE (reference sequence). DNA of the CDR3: TGTGCCAGCAGCTTGGCCACAGGGGGCGGGACCGGGGAGCTGTTTTTT. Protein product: CASSLATGGGTGELFF.

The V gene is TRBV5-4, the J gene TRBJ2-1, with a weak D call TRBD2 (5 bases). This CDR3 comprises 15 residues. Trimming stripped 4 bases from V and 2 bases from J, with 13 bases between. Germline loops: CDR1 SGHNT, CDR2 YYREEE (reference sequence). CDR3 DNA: TGTGCCAGCAGCGCCTCCCGGGAAACCTACAATGAGCAGTTCTTC. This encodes CASSASRETYNEQFF.

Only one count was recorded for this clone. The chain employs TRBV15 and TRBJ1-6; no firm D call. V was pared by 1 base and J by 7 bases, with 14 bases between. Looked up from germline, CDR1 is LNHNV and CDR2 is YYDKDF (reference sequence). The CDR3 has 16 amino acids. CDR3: CATSRVALGLNSPLHF. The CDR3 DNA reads TGTGCCACCAGCAGAGTGGCATTGGGCTTGAATTCACCCCTCCACTTT.

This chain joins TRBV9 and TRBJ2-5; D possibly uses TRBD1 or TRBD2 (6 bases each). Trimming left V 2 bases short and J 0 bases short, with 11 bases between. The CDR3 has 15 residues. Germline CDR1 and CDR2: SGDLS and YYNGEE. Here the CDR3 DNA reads TGTGCCAGCAGCGTCGGGGGCCGATACCAAGAGACCCAGTACTTC. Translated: CASSVGGRYQETQYF.